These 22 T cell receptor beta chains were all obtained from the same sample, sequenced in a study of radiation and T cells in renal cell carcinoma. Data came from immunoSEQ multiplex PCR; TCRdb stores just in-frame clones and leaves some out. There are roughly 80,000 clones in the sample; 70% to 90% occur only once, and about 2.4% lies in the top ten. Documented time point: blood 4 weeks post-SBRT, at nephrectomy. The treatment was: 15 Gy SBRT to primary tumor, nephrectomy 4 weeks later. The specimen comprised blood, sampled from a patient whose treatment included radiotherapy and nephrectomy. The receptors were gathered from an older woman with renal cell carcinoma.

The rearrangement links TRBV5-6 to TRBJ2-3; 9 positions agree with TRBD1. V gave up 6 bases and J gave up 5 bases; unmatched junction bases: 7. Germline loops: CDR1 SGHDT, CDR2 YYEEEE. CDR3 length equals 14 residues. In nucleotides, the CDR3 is TGTGCCAGCATGAGACAGGGGGAGGTAGATACGCAGTATTTT. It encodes CASMRQGEVDTQYF.

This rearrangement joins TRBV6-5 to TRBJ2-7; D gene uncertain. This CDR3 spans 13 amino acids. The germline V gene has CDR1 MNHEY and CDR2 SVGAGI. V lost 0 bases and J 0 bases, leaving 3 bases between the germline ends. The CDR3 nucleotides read TGTGCCAGCAGTTACTCAAGCTCCTACGAGCAGTACTTC. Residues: CASSYSSSYEQYF.

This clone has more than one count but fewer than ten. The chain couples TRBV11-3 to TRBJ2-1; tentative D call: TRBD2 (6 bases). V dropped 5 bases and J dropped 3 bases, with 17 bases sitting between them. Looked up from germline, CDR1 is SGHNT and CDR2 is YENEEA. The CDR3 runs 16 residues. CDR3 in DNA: TGTGCCAGCAGCCTCGATAGCGGAAGTCTCTACAATGAGCAGTTCTTC. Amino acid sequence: CASSLDSGSLYNEQFF.

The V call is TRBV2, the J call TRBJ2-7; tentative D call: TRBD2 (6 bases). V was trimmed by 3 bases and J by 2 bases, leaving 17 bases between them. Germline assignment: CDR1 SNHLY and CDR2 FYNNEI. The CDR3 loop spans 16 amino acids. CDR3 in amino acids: CASSDPLAGPTYEQYF. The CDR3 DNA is TGTGCCAGCAGTGACCCCTTGGCGGGGCCCACCTACGAGCAGTACTTC. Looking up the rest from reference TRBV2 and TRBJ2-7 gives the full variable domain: EPEVTQTPSHQVTQMGQEVILRCVPISNHLYFYWYRQILGQKVEFLVSFYNNEISEKSEIFDDQFSVERPDGSNFTLKIRSTKLEDSAMYFCASSDPLAGPTYEQYFGPGTRLTVT.

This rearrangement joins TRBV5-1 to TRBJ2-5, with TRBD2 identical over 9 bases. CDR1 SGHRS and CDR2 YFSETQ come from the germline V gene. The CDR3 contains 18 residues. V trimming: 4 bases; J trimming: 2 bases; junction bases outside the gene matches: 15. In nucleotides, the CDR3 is TGCGCCAGCAGCCCCGATGGGCGGGGGGGGAGGTGGCAAGAGACCCAGTACTTC. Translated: CASSPDGRGGRWQETQYF.

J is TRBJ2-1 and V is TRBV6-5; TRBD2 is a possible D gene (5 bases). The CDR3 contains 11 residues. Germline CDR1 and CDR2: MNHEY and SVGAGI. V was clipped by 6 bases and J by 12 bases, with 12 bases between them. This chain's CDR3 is CASSNGGGQFF. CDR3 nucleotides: TGTGCCAGCAGCAACGGCGGAGGGCAGTTCTTC.

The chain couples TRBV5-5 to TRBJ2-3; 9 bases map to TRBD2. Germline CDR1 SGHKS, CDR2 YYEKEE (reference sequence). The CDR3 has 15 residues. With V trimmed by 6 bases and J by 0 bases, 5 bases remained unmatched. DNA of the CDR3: TGTGCCAGCACCACGACTAGCGGTAGCACAGATACGCAGTATTTT. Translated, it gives CASTTTSGSTDTQYF.

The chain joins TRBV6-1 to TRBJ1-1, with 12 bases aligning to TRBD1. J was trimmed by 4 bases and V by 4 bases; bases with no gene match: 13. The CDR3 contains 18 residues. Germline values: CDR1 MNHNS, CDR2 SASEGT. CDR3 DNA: TGTGCCAGCAGTGCCCCCCCGGGACAGGGGGCCAGGCCCACTGAAGCTTTCTTT. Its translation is CASSAPPGQGARPTEAFF.

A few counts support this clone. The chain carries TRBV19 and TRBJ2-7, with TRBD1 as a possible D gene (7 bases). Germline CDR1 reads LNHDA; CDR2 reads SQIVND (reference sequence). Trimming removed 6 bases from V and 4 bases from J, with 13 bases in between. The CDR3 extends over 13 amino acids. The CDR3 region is CASRRPGGYEQYF. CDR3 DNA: TGTGCCAGTAGGCGGCCAGGGGGGTACGAGCAGTACTTC.

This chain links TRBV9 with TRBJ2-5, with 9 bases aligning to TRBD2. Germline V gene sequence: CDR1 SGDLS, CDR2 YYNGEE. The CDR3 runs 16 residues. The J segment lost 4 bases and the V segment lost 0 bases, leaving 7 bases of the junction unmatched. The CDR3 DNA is TGTGCCAGCAGCGTAGGGGTTAGCGGGAGCGGAGAGACCCAGTACTTC. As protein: CASSVGVSGSGETQYF.

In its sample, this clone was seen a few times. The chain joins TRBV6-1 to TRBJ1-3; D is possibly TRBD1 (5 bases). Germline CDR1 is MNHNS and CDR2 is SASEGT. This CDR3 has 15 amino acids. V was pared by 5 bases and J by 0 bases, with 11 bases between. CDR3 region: CASSRRGGSGNTIYF. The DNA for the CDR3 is TGTGCCAGCAGTAGACGGGGGGGCTCTGGAAACACCATATATTTT.

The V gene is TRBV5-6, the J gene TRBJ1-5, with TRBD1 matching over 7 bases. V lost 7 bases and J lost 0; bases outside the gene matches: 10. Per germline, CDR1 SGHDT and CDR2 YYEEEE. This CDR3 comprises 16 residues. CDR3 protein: CASQGGGPNSNQPQHF. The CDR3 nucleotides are TGTGCCAGCCAGGGAGGGGGCCCTAATAGCAATCAGCCCCAGCATTTT.

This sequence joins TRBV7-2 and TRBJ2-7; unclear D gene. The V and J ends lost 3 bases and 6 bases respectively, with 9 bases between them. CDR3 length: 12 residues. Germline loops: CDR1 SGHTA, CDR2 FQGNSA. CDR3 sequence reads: CASSFQGPEQYF. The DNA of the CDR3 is TGTGCCAGCAGCTTCCAAGGACCCGAGCAGTACTTC. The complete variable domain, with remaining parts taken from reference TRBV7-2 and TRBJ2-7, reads GAGVSQSPSNKVTEKGKDVELRCDPISGHTALYWYRQSLGQGLEFLIYFQGNSAPDKSGLPSDRFSAERTGGSVSTLTIQRTQQEDSAVYLCASSFQGPEQYFGPGTRLTVT.

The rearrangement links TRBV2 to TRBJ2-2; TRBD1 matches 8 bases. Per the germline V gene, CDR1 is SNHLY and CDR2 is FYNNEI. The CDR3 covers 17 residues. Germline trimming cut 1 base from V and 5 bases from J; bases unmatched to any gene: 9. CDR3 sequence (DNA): TGTGCCAGCAGTGAAGTACCCAGGGGGCAAGGGACCGGGGAGCTGTTTTTT. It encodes CASSEVPRGQGTGELFF.

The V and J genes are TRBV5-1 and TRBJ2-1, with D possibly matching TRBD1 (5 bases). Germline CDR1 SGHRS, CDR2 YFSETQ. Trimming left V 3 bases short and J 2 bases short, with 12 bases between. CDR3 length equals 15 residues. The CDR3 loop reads CASSSGILTYNEQFF. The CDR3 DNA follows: TGCGCCAGCAGCTCAGGGATCCTGACCTACAATGAGCAGTTCTTC.

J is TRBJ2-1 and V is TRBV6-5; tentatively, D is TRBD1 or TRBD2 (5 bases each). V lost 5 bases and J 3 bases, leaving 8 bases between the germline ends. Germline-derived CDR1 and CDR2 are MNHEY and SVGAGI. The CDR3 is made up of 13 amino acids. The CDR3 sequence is CASSRGVYNEQFF. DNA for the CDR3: TGTGCCAGCAGTAGGGGAGTCTACAATGAGCAGTTCTTC.

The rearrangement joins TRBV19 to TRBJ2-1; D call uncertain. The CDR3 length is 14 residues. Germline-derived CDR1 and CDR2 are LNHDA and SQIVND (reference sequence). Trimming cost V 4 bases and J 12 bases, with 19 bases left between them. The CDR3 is CASSTSELAQSQFF. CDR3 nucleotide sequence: TGTGCCAGTAGTACCTCCGAACTGGCCCAATCGCAGTTCTTC.

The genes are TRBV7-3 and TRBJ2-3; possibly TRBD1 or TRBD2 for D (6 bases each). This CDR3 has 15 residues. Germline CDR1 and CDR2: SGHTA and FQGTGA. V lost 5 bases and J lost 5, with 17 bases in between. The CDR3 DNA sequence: TGTGCCAGCAGCCCAAGGGTCGGAGGGGGAGATACGCAGTATTTT. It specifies CASSPRVGGGDTQYF.

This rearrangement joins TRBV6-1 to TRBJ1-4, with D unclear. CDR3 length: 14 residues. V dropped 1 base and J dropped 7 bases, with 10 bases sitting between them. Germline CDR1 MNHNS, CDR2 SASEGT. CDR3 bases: TGTGCCAGCAGTGAAGTGAGGCTTGGTGAAAAACTGTTTTTT. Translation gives CASSEVRLGEKLFF.

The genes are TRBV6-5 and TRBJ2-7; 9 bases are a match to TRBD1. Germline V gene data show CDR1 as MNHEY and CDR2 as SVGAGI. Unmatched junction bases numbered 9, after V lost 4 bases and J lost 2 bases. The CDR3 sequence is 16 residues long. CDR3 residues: CASSSPTGGTTYEQYF. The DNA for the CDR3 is TGTGCCAGCAGTTCTCCCACAGGGGGCACTACCTACGAGCAGTACTTC.

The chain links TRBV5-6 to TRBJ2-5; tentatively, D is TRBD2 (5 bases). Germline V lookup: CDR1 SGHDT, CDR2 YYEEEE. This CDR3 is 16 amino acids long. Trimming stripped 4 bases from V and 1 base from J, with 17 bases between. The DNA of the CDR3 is TGTGCCAGCAGCCGGACTTATCCCTCGGGCCAAGAGACCCAGTACTTC. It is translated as CASSRTYPSGQETQYF.

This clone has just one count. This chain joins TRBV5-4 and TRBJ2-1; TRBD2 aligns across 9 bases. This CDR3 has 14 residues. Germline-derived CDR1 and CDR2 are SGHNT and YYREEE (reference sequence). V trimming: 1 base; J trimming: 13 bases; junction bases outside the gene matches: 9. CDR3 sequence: CASSLNLAGSLQFF. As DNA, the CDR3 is TGTGCCAGCAGCTTGAACCTAGCGGGGTCCCTACAGTTCTTC. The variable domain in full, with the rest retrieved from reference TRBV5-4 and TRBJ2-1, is ETGVTQSPTHLIKTRGQQVTLRCSSQSGHNTVSWYQQALGQGPQFIFQYYREEENGRGNFPPRFSGLQFPNYSSELNVNALELDDSALYLCASSLNLAGSLQFFGPGTRLTVL.